This TCR beta chain was retrieved from a study of blood T cell repertoires in COVID-19. Study information: The cDNA or gDNA used as material had been derived from T cells, B-cell-depleted T cells, or PBMCs.

The method was immunoSEQ multiplex PCR; TCRdb's version includes in-frame clones alone and lacks a portion of them. This sample has 200,000 to 300,000 clones, with roughly 80% found just once. The CDR3 covers 15 residues. Germline V gene lookup returns CDR1 MNHEY and CDR2 SVGEGT. V was pared by 0 bases and J by 4 bases, with 12 bases between. The rearrangement uses TRBV6-2 or TRBV6-3 and TRBJ1-2; possible D gene TRBD1, 6 bases. Specimen: peripheral blood. The clonotype originates from a woman aged 70-85 years with acute or convalescent COVID-19. DNA of the CDR3: TGTGCCAGCAGTTACTCGGGGGCCCTTGGCTATGGCTACACCTTC. It codes for CASSYSGALGYGYTF.